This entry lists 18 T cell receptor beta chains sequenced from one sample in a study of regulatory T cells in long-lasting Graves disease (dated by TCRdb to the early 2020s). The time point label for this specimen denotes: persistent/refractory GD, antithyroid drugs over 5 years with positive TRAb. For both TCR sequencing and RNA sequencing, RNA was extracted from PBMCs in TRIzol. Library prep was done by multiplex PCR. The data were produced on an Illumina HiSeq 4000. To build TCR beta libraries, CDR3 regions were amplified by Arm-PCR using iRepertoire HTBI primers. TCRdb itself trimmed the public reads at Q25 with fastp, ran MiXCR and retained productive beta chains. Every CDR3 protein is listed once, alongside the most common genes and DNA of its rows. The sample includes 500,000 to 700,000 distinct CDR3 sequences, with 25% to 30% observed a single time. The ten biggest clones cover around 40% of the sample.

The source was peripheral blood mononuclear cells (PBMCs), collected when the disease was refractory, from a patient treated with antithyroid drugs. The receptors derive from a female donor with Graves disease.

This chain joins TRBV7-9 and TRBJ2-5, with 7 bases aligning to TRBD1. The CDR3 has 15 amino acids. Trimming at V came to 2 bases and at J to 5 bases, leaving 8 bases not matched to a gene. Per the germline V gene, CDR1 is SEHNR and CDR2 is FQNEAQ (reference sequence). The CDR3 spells CASSLRQGVEETQYF. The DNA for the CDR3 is TGTGCCAGCAGCTTACGACAGGGCGTGGAGGAGACCCAGTACTTC.

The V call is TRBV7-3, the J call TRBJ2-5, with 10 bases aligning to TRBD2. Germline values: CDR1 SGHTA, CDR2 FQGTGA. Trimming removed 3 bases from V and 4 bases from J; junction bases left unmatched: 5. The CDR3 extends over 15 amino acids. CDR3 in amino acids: CASSFSAGGLETQYF. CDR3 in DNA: TGTGCCAGCAGCTTTTCAGCGGGAGGGCTAGAGACCCAGTACTTC.

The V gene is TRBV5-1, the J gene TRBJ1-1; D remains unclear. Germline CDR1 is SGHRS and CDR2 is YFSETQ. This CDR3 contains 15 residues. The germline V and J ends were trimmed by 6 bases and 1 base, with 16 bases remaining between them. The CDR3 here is CASTGGHGWNTEAFF. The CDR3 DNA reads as TGCGCCAGCACCGGTGGGCATGGGTGGAACACTGAAGCTTTCTTT.

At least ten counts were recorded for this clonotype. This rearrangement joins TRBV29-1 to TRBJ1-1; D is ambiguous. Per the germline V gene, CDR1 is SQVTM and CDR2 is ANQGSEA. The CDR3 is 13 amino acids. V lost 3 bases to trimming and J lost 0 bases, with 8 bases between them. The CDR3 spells CSVDAGVNTEAFF. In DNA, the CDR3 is TGCAGCGTTGATGCTGGGGTGAACACTGAAGCTTTCTTT.

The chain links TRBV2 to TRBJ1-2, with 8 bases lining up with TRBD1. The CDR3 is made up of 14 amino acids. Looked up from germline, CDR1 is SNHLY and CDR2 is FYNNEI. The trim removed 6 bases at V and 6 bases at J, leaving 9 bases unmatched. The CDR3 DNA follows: TGTGCCAGCAGGGGGACAGGCTCTGGGGATGGCTACACCTTC. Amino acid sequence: CASRGTGSGDGYTF.

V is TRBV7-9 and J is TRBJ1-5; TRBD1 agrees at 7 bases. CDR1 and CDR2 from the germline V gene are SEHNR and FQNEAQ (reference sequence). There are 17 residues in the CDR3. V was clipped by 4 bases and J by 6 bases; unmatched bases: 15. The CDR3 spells CASSSTQPGTVGQPQHF. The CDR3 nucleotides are TGTGCCAGCAGCTCCACCCAGCCAGGGACAGTGGGTCAGCCCCAGCATTTT.

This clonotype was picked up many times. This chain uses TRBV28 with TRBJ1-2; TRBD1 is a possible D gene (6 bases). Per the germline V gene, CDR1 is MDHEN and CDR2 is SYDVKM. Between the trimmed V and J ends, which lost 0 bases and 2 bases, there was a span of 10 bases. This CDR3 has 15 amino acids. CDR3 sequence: CASSLWLGGNYGYTF. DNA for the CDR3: TGTGCCAGCAGTTTATGGCTAGGGGGGAACTATGGCTACACCTTC.

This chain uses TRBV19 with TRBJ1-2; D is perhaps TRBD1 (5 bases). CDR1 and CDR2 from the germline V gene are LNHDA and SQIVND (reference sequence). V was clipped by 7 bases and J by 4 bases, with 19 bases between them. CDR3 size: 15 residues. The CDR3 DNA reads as TGTGCCAGTACCCAGAACTCGGGACGGCGCTATGGCTACACCTTC. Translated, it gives CASTQNSGRRYGYTF.

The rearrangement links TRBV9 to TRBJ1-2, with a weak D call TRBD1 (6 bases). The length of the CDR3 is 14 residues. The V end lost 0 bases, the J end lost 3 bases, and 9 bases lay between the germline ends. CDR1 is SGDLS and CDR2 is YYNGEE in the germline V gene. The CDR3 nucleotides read TGTGCCAGCAGCGTAGCACAGGGAGACTATGGCTACACCTTC. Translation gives CASSVAQGDYGYTF.

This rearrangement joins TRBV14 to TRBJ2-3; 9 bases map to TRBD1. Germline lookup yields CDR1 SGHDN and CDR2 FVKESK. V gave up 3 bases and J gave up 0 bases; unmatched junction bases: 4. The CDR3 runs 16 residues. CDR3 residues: CASSHRTGVSTDTQYF. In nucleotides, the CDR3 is TGTGCCAGCAGCCATCGGACAGGGGTCAGCACAGATACGCAGTATTTT.

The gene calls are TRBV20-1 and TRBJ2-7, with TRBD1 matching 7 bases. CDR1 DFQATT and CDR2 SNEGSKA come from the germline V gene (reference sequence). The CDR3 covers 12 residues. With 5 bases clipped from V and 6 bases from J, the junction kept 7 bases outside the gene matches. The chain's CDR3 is CSADDRAGEQYF. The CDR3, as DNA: TGCAGTGCTGACGACAGGGCCGGCGAGCAGTACTTC.

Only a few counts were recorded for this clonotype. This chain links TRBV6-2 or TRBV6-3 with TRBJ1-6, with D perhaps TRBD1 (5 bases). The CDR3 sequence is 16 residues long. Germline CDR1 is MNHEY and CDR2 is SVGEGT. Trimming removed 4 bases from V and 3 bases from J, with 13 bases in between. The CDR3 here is CASSFTGAVYNSPLHF. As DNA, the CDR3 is TGTGCCAGCAGTTTTACTGGGGCAGTCTATAATTCACCCCTCCACTTT.

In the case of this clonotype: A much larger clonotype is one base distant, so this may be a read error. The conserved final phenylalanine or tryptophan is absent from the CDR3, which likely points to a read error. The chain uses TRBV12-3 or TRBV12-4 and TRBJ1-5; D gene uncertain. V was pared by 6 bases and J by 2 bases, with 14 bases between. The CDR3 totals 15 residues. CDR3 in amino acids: CASRQDRPGNQPQHL. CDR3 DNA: TGTGCCAGCAGGCAAGACCGACCCGGCAATCAGCCCCAGCATCTT.

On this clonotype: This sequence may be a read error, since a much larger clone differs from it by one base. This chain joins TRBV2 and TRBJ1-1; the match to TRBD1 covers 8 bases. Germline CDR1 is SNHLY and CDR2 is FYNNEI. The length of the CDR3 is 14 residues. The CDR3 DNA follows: TGTGCCAGCAGTGATTGGGCAGGGGGCACTGTAGCTTTCTTT. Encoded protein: CASSDWAGGTVAFF.

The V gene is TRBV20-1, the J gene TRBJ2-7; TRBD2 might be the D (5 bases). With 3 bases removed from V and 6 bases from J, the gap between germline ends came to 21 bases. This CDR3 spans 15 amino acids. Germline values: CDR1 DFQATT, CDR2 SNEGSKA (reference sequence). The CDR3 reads CSASGVDFSSSEQYF. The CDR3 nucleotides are TGCAGTGCTAGCGGGGTAGATTTTTCGTCAAGCGAGCAGTACTTC.

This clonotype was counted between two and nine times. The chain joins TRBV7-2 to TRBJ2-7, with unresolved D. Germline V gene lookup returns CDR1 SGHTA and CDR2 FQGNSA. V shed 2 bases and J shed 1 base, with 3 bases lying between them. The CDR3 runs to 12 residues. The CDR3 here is CASSLWSYEQYF. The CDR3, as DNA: TGTGCCAGCAGCTTATGGTCCTACGAGCAGTACTTC. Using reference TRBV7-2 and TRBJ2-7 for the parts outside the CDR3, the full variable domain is GAGVSQSPSNKVTEKGKDVELRCDPISGHTALYWYRQSLGQGLEFLIYFQGNSAPDKSGLPSDRFSAERTGGSVSTLTIQRTQQEDSAVYLCASSLWSYEQYFGPGTRLTVT.

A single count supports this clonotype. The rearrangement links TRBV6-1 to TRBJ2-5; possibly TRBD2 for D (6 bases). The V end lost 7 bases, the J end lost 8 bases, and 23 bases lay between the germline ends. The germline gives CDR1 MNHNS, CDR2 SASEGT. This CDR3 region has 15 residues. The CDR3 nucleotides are TGTGCCAGCACCCGGGAGCTGGTTGGTTCGGGAACCCAGTACTTC. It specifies CASTRELVGSGTQYF.

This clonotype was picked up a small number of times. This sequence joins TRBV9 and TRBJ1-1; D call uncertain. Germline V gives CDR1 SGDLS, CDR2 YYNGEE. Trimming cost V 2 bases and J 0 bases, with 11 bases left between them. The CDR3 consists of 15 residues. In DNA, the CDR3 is TGTGCCAGCAGCGTTTCCCCGCGGGTGAACACTGAAGCTTTCTTT. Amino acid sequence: CASSVSPRVNTEAFF.